The 28 T cell receptor beta chains presented below share a single source sample, sequenced in a study of patients and donors after allogeneic stem cell transplantation (dated by TCRdb to 2018 to 2020). Library construction relied on RT-PCR. This sample was sequenced with a NextSeq 550. TCRdb trimmed public reads at Q25 via fastp, called clones via MiXCR and kept in-frame beta chains. Each entry is one CDR3 protein sequence, shown with its most common DNA and genes. A total of about a million distinct CDR3 sequences appear in this sample, over 15% of them only once. 6% of the sample is held by the ten biggest clonotypes. Sequencing was carried out using blood, either unsorted or a sorted T cell fraction (not recorded which). These receptors were collected from a human donor who was either an allogeneic HSCT recipient or a stem cell or donor lymphocyte infusion donor (not recorded which). It is not recorded whose cells these are; they may come from a transplant donor.

The chain couples TRBV30 to TRBJ2-1, with TRBD1 matching over 9 bases. CDR1 is GTSNPN, CDR2 SVGIG, per germline (reference sequence). Germline trimming cut 3 bases from V and 4 bases from J; bases unmatched to any gene: 4. This CDR3 spans 14 amino acids. In DNA, the CDR3 is TGTGCCTGGAGCATGGGACAGGGTTACAATGAGCAGTTCTTC. It translates to CAWSMGQGYNEQFF.

The chain joins TRBV20-1 to TRBJ2-1; 10 nucleotides align to TRBD2. Unmatched junction bases numbered 7, after V lost 8 bases and J lost 6 bases. This CDR3 is 13 amino acids long. Germline CDR1 reads DFQATT; CDR2 reads SNEGSKA (reference sequence). The CDR3 bases are TGCAGTTCCGGGACTAGCGCCCTCAATGAGCAGTTCTTC. Translation: CSSGTSALNEQFF.

The gene calls are TRBV20-1 and TRBJ2-1; D gene unclear. This CDR3 region has 14 residues. Trimming took off 2 bases at V and 4 bases at J, with 12 bases between the two ends. Per germline, CDR1 DFQATT and CDR2 SNEGSKA (reference sequence). The CDR3 is CSARMVPLYNEQFF. The CDR3 nucleotides are TGCAGTGCTAGAATGGTGCCCCTATACAATGAGCAGTTCTTC.

At least ten counts were recorded for this clonotype. V usage is TRBV12-3 or TRBV12-4 and J usage is TRBJ1-1; weak D call: TRBD1 (5 bases). V was pared by 6 bases and J by 5 bases, with 16 bases between. The CDR3 is 14 amino acids. The CDR3 loop reads CASSPTGGRTEAFF. The CDR3 nucleotides read TGTGCCAGCAGCCCCACAGGAGGTCGGACTGAAGCTTTCTTT.

Comments on this clonotype: In this CDR3 the conserved last residue, phenylalanine or tryptophan, is missing, so a read error is likely. The chain is built from TRBV7-8 and TRBJ1-3; TRBD1 is a possible D gene (5 bases). The V gene's germline CDR1 is SGHVS and CDR2 FQNEAQ. There are 13 residues in the CDR3. Trimming left V 5 bases short and J 7 bases short, with 12 bases between. CDR3 loop: CASSNIPGNTIYS. The CDR3, as DNA: TGTGCCAGCAGCAATATCCCAGGGAACACCATATATTCT.

There are a few counts of this clonotype. V and J are TRBV20-1 and TRBJ2-4, with 7 bases identical to TRBD1. From germline, CDR1 is DFQATT and CDR2 SNEGSKA (reference sequence). The CDR3 runs 14 residues. After removal of 6 bases from V and 7 bases from J, the junction contained 12 bases not matched to a gene. Written as DNA, the CDR3 is TGCAGTGCCCGGGACAGCCAGAATCTTAACATTCAGTACTTC. It yields the protein CSARDSQNLNIQYF.

The sample holds a few counts of this clonotype. The chain is built from TRBV12-3 or TRBV12-4 and TRBJ2-4; 7 bases line up with TRBD1. The CDR3 has 21 residues. V trimming: 7 bases; J trimming: 0 bases; junction bases outside the gene matches: 24. CDR3 amino acids: CASTFVSRTGLGELAKNIQYF. The CDR3 DNA reads TGTGCCAGCACCTTTGTCTCAAGGACAGGACTCGGTGAACTAGCCAAAAACATTCAGTACTTC.

There are a few counts of this clonotype. The chain is built from TRBV4-3 and TRBJ1-1; no definite D call. Trimming pared 4 bases from V and 1 base from J, leaving 10 bases between. Germline CDR1 is LGHNA and CDR2 is YSLEER. The CDR3 sequence is 14 residues long. CDR3 nucleotides: TGCGCCAGCAGCCTGACGTCGGAGAACACTGAAGCTTTCTTT. It is translated as CASSLTSENTEAFF.

This clonotype was detected ten times or more. CDR3 bases: TGTGCCACCAGCAGAGAGGGAGGGCGAGGAAATGAAAAACTGTTTTTT. Protein product: CATSREGGRGNEKLFF. The chain employs TRBV15 and TRBJ1-4, with D uncertain. Deletions cut 0 bases from V and 5 bases from J, with 13 bases between. The CDR3 runs to 16 residues. Looked up from germline, CDR1 is LNHNV and CDR2 is YYDKDF (reference sequence).

The chain joins TRBV27 to TRBJ1-2, with D possibly TRBD1 on 5 matching bases. Germline V gene sequence: CDR1 MNHEY, CDR2 SMNVEV (reference sequence). Trimming removed 1 base at V and 7 bases at J, with 10 bases between. The CDR3 has 13 amino acids. CDR3 amino acids: CASSLYSGGGYTF. In DNA, the CDR3 is TGTGCCAGCAGTTTATATTCCGGGGGTGGCTACACCTTC.

This clonotype was seen a handful of times. The chain has TRBV12-3 or TRBV12-4 and TRBJ2-7; 10 bases are shared with TRBD1. Unmatched junction bases numbered 3, after V lost 4 bases and J lost 6 bases. This CDR3 region has 13 residues. This chain's CDR3 is CASSSTGGLEQYF. The CDR3 DNA reads as TGTGCCAGCAGTTCGACAGGGGGCCTCGAGCAGTACTTC.

This clonotype came up a few times. The chain links TRBV7-6 to TRBJ2-2; 10 bases align to TRBD1. CDR1 is SGHVS, CDR2 FNYEAQ, per germline. The CDR3 sequence is 16 residues long. The V segment lost 6 bases and the J segment 6 bases; nucleotides outside the gene matches: 10. The CDR3 region has the DNA TGTGCCAGCAGGGGGACAGGGGACGGCCTATCCGGGGAGCTGTTTTTT. Encoded protein: CASRGTGDGLSGELFF.

V gene TRBV5-1 combines with J gene TRBJ2-1; 13 nucleotides align to TRBD2. This CDR3 is 14 amino acids long. V shed 0 bases, J shed 14 bases, and the junction held 5 bases outside the gene matches. Germline CDR1 and CDR2: SGHRS and YFSETQ. The CDR3 DNA reads TGCGCCAGCAGCTTGGGTGGACTAGCGGGAGAAAAGTTCTTC. It codes for CASSLGGLAGEKFF.

Only a few counts were recorded for this clonotype. The V and J genes are TRBV5-1 and TRBJ2-7; D may be TRBD2 (5 bases). Trimming cost V 1 base and J 0 bases, with 14 bases left between them. The CDR3 runs to 16 residues. The germline V gene has CDR1 SGHRS and CDR2 YFSETQ. CDR3 in DNA: TGCGCCAGCAGCTTGCTCAGCGGCTCCCACTCCTACGAGCAGTACTTC. Translating gives CASSLLSGSHSYEQYF.

The chain joins TRBV16 to TRBJ2-2; unclear D gene. Between the trimmed V and J ends, which lost 0 bases and 5 bases, there was a span of 7 bases. Per the germline V gene, CDR1 is KGHSY and CDR2 is FQNENV. The CDR3 length is 14 residues. CDR3 nucleotides: TGTGCCAGCAGCCAATCGGTGCTTACCGGGGAGCTGTTTTTT. As protein: CASSQSVLTGELFF.

Many counts were recorded for this clonotype. J is TRBJ1-1 and V is TRBV10-3; TRBD1 matches 8 bases. V dropped 2 bases and J dropped 0; count of bases not matched to a gene: 2. Germline V lookup: CDR1 ENHRY, CDR2 SYGVKD. CDR3 length: 15 residues. CDR3 amino acids: CAISETQGVNTEAFF. The DNA of the CDR3 is TGTGCCATCAGTGAGACACAGGGGGTGAACACTGAAGCTTTCTTT.

The V and J genes are TRBV7-8 and TRBJ2-3; 10 bases agree with TRBD2. This CDR3 spans 16 amino acids. Germline CDR1 and CDR2: SGHVS and FQNEAQ. Unmatched junction bases numbered 4, after V lost 3 bases and J lost 1 base. The CDR3, as DNA: TGTGCCAGCAGCTTGGGACTAGCGTCTCGCACAGATACGCAGTATTTT. It codes for CASSLGLASRTDTQYF. The whole variable domain, filled in from reference TRBV7-8 and TRBJ2-3, reads GAGVSQSPRYKVAKRGQDVALRCDPISGHVSLFWYQQALGQGPEFLTYFQNEAQLDKSGLPSDRFFAERPEGSVSTLKIQRTQQEDSAVYLCASSLGLASRTDTQYFGPGTRLTVL.

This clonotype came up a few times. The chain joins TRBV3-1 to TRBJ2-7; D unresolved. The CDR3 has 13 amino acids. Germline V gives CDR1 LGHDT, CDR2 YNNKEL (reference sequence). V lost 1 base and J lost 7, with 11 bases in between. The CDR3 nucleotides are TGTGCCAGCAGCCAAGGATCGTGGGGAGAGCAGTACTTC. It translates to CASSQGSWGEQYF.

The V and J genes are TRBV4-2 and TRBJ2-1, with 8 nucleotides matching TRBD2. J gave up 0 bases and V 0 bases, and 1 base lay outside the gene matches. The CDR3 spans 16 residues. Germline CDR1 and CDR2: LGHNA and YNFKEQ. CDR3 in amino acids: CASSQDGRGSYNEQFF. As DNA, the CDR3 is TGTGCCAGCAGCCAAGACGGGAGGGGCTCCTACAATGAGCAGTTCTTC.

This clonotype was seen more than once but under ten times. The chain uses TRBV20-1 and TRBJ2-3, with 9 positions matching TRBD2. The CDR3 covers 14 residues. J was trimmed by 4 bases and V by 2 bases; bases with no gene match: 4. CDR1 is DFQATT and CDR2 is SNEGSKA in the germline V gene (reference sequence). CDR3 residues: CSARMVAGADTQYF. The CDR3 DNA reads as TGCAGTGCTAGAATGGTAGCGGGGGCAGATACGCAGTATTTT.

V usage is TRBV6-2 or TRBV6-3 and J usage is TRBJ2-7, with 7 bases fitting TRBD1. Germline lookup yields CDR1 MNHEY and CDR2 SVGEGT. V dropped 5 bases and J dropped 2; count of bases not matched to a gene: 9. The CDR3 loop spans 15 amino acids. The CDR3 sequence is CASSPPGQNAYEQYF. For the CDR3, the DNA is TGTGCCAGCAGTCCGCCGGGACAGAACGCCTACGAGCAGTACTTC.

In this sample, this clonotype turned up once. The rearrangement uses TRBV7-9 and TRBJ2-1; 11 bases fit TRBD1. The ends lost 7 bases at V and 6 bases at J; junction bases unmatched: 8. Germline CDR1 is SEHNR and CDR2 is FQNEAQ (reference sequence). The CDR3 is 15 residues long. The CDR3 DNA reads TGTGCCAGCACCGCAGGGACAGGGGGATTCAATGAGCAGTTCTTC. Its protein is CASTAGTGGFNEQFF.

CDR3 bases: TGTGCCAGTGGGAAACTAGCGGTTTACAATGAGCAGTTCTTC. Its translation: CASGKLAVYNEQFF. This chain links TRBV19 with TRBJ2-1; 8 nucleotides line up with TRBD2. Germline CDR1 LNHDA, CDR2 SQIVND (reference sequence). V shed 8 bases and J 4 bases; nucleotides not matched to a gene: 7. This CDR3 has 14 residues.

This clonotype was counted between two and nine times. This chain connects TRBV4-1 to TRBJ2-2, with a tentative D call TRBD2 (7 bases). V lost 4 bases to trimming and J lost 0 bases, with 15 bases between them. Germline CDR1 is MGHRA and CDR2 is YSYEKL. This CDR3 has 17 amino acids. For the CDR3, the DNA is TGCGCCAGCAGCCGAGGGGGTCTAGCGGCGAACACCGGGGAGCTGTTTTTT. This translates into CASSRGGLAANTGELFF.

The chain employs TRBV18 and TRBJ1-2; D is possibly TRBD1 (6 bases). In germline, CDR1 is KGHSH, CDR2 LQKENI. Trimming shortened V by 1 base and J by 7 bases, and 22 bases separated the two germline ends. This CDR3 contains 17 residues. CDR3 sequence reads: CASSPRRQESWGGGYTF. CDR3 DNA: TGTGCCAGCTCACCACGGAGACAGGAGTCTTGGGGAGGTGGCTACACCTTC. Complete variable domain (other parts from reference TRBV18 and TRBJ1-2): NAGVMQNPRHLVRRRGQEARLRCSPMKGHSHVYWYRQLPEEGLKFMVYLQKENIIDESGMPKERFSAEFPKEGPSILRIQQVVRGDSAAYFCASSPRRQESWGGGYTFGSGTRLTVV.

V gene TRBV9 combines with J gene TRBJ1-6; 7 positions match TRBD1. Germline loops: CDR1 SGDLS, CDR2 YYNGEE. V shed 1 base and J 8 bases; nucleotides not matched to a gene: 3. The CDR3 runs to 14 residues. CDR3 bases: TGTGCCAGCAGCGTAAGGCAGGGGGATTCACCCCTCCACTTT. Amino acid sequence: CASSVRQGDSPLHF. Full variable domain (remainder filled in from reference TRBV9 and TRBJ1-6): DSGVTQTPKHLITATGQRVTLRCSPRSGDLSVYWYQQSLDQGLQFLIQYYNGEERAKGNILERFSAQQFPDLHSELNLSSLELGDSALYFCASSVRQGDSPLHFGNGTRLTVT.

The CDR3 loop is CASSPGLAGGYRNEQFF. The CDR3 bases are TGTGCCAGCAGCCCGGGACTAGCGGGAGGTTACAGGAATGAGCAGTTCTTC. The V gene is TRBV3-1, the J gene TRBJ2-1, with 15 bases that match TRBD2. V shed 4 bases and J 7 bases; nucleotides not matched to a gene: 8. CDR1 is LGHDT, CDR2 YNNKEL, per germline (reference sequence). The CDR3 covers 17 residues.

This clonotype was recorded a few times. The V gene is TRBV12-3 or TRBV12-4, the J gene TRBJ2-3; D call uncertain. The CDR3 is 14 residues long. V was clipped by 2 bases and J by 4 bases, with 10 bases between them. The CDR3 DNA sequence: TGTGCCAGCAGTTTACCACTCCCCGCAGATACGCAGTATTTT. Its protein product is CASSLPLPADTQYF.